This passage covers 12 T cell receptor beta chains from one sample sequenced in a study of cytomegalovirus exposure and HLA in healthy donors. A multiplex PCR was run with 60 Vbeta primers and 13 Jbeta primers. Generated by immunoSEQ multiplex PCR, the TCRdb table keeps only in-frame clones and is missing some. The profile shows 120,000 to 150,000 clones, around 81% of them singletons. The material sequenced was PBMCs. Receptors were obtained from a male donor in good health and CMV-seronegative.

The CDR3 coding sequence is TGTGCCAGCAGCGTCGATTACAGGGGTTCGTTCACTGAAGCTTTCTTT. Protein product: CASSVDYRGSFTEAFF. The gene calls are TRBV9 and TRBJ1-1, with 7 bases identical to TRBD1. Germline V gene lookup returns CDR1 SGDLS and CDR2 YYNGEE. The CDR3 extends over 16 amino acids. Trimming removed 2 bases from V and 4 bases from J; junction bases left unmatched: 11.

The J gene is TRBJ2-1, the V gene TRBV4-3; D is perhaps TRBD2 (6 bases). This CDR3 is 17 amino acids long. The germline gives CDR1 LGHNA, CDR2 YSLEER. V lost 4 bases to trimming and J lost 13 bases, with 29 bases between them. The CDR3 here is CASSPQPGVFRPPRQFF. CDR3 DNA: TGCGCCAGCAGCCCCCAACCGGGGGTTTTTCGGCCCCCCCGTCAGTTCTTC.

In DNA, the CDR3 is TGTGCCAGCAGTTACTCGAGAGAGACCCAGTACTTC. Translated, it gives CASSYSRETQYF. The rearrangement uses TRBV6-5 and TRBJ2-5, with D unclear. The CDR3 is made up of 12 amino acids. Per the germline V gene, CDR1 is MNHEY and CDR2 is SVGAGI. The ends were cut back, 0 bases at V and 4 bases at J, with 3 bases in the middle.

This clone was found a few times. This chain connects TRBV27 to TRBJ1-2; D is unclear. V lost 2 bases to trimming and J lost 0 bases, with 10 bases between them. The length of the CDR3 is 15 residues. Germline assignment: CDR1 MNHEY and CDR2 SMNVEV (reference sequence). The CDR3 loop reads CASSLRPTTNYGYTF. DNA of the CDR3: TGTGCCAGCAGTTTAAGGCCGACAACTAACTATGGCTACACCTTC.

Comment on this clone: One end of the junction is discordant with germline, which a read error may explain. V is TRBV7-2 and J is TRBJ2-2; 11 bases are a match to TRBD1. The CDR3 extends over 15 amino acids. The V gene's germline CDR1 is SGHTA and CDR2 FQGNSA. The DNA of the CDR3 is TGTGCCAGCAGCTGGGGGACAGGGGGAGACGGGGGGCTGTTTTTT. Translated: CASSWGTGGDGGLFF.

This clone was recorded once. V is TRBV6-1 and J is TRBJ1-5, with TRBD1 identical over 7 bases. CDR3 length: 13 residues. Germline V gives CDR1 MNHNS, CDR2 SASEGT. Trimming cost V 8 bases and J 5 bases; bases outside gene matches: 6. The CDR3, as DNA: TGTGCCAGCCAAACAGGGGCCCATCAGCCCCAGCATTTT. This gives the protein CASQTGAHQPQHF.

As for this clone: The junction differs from germline at one of its ends, possibly a read error. This chain links TRBV4-1 with TRBJ2-1; unclear D gene. The CDR3 is 16 amino acids. Germline V gene data show CDR1 as MGHRA and CDR2 as YSYEKL. CDR3 in DNA: TGTGCCAGCAGCCAAGTTCCGGAGTCTGAGCGACGGGAGCAGTTCTTC. Translation: CASSQVPESERREQFF.

CDR3 amino acids: CAWSVSVRQGAWETQYF. The CDR3 coding sequence is TGTGCCTGGAGTGTTAGTGTGCGGCAGGGGGCCTGGGAGACCCAGTACTTC. The chain uses TRBV30 and TRBJ2-5; 8 nucleotides align to TRBD1. CDR3 size: 17 residues. Germline V gives CDR1 GTSNPN, CDR2 SVGIG (reference sequence). V lost 0 bases and J lost 5; bases outside the gene matches: 14.

This chain joins TRBV7-9 and TRBJ1-2; maybe TRBD1 (6 bases). Germline loops: CDR1 SEHNR, CDR2 FQNEAQ (reference sequence). The CDR3 covers 16 residues. Trimming pared 0 bases from V and 8 bases from J, leaving 19 bases between. The CDR3 nucleotides read TGTGCCAGCAGCTTAGCCGGGGGGACAAACATTGGAGGCTACACCTTC. This codes for CASSLAGGTNIGGYTF.

This clone was found many times. The gene calls are TRBV14 and TRBJ1-4, with TRBD1 as a possible D gene (5 bases). The CDR3 covers 15 residues. Germline CDR1 and CDR2: SGHDN and FVKESK. Trimming pared 3 bases from V and 6 bases from J, leaving 14 bases between. The CDR3 spells CASSHPTVNYEKLFF. Written as DNA, the CDR3 is TGTGCCAGCAGCCACCCGACAGTTAACTATGAAAAACTGTTTTTT.

This clone has more than one count but fewer than ten. V usage is TRBV13 and J usage is TRBJ2-7, with a possible D match to TRBD2 (5 bases). The V and J ends lost 2 bases and 3 bases respectively, with 17 bases between them. Looked up from germline, CDR1 is PRHDT and CDR2 is FYEKMQ (reference sequence). This CDR3 has 16 residues. The CDR3 is CASSLNEGMVNYEQYF. CDR3 bases: TGTGCCAGCAGCTTAAACGAGGGAATGGTCAACTACGAGCAGTACTTC. Together with reference TRBV13 and TRBJ2-7, the CDR3 gives the full variable domain: AAGVIQSPRHLIKEKRETATLKCYPIPRHDTVYWYQQGPGQDPQFLISFYEKMQSDKGSIPDRFSAQQFSDYHSELNMSSLELGDSALYFCASSLNEGMVNYEQYFGPGTRLTVT.

The chain uses TRBV2 and TRBJ2-5; weak D call: TRBD1 (5 bases). Matching the DNA end better, TRBJ2-7 makes the J call doubtful. CDR3 size: 14 residues. The V gene's germline CDR1 is SNHLY and CDR2 FYNNEI. The CDR3: CASRTDLSSYEQYF. The CDR3 DNA sequence: TGTGCCAGCAGGACAGACTTAAGCTCCTACGAGCAGTACTTC.